One sample yielded the 29 T cell receptor beta chains listed below, sequenced in a study of blood T cells in healthy people across ages. PCR was performed a second time for roughly 7 to 12 cycles using a sample-barcoded 5' primer and a J-beta primer mix. Using its own MiXCR run on the 5' RACE reads, TCRdb lists one record per CDR3 protein. The table records about 780,000 distinct CDR3 sequences, about half of them present only once. Material for sequencing was blood. These receptors all stem from a man older than 75 in good health.

V and J are TRBV6-1 and TRBJ2-5; TRBD1 matches at 11 bases. Germline assignment: CDR1 MNHNS and CDR2 SASEGT. V was clipped by 10 bases and J by 2 bases; unmatched bases: 6. The CDR3 runs to 14 residues. The CDR3 nucleotides read TGTGCCACCCGGACAGGGGGCGAACAAGAGACCCAGTACTTC. It yields the protein CATRTGGEQETQYF.

V gene TRBV5-1 combines with J gene TRBJ2-4; 9 nucleotides line up with TRBD1. The J call may be wrong; the DNA end is better matched by TRBJ2-7. CDR1 and CDR2 from the germline V gene are SGHRS and YFSETQ. This CDR3 region has 17 residues. This CDR3 reads CASSLEVSGTGSHEQYF. For the CDR3, the DNA is TGCGCCAGCAGCTTGGAAGTGTCGGGGACAGGGAGCCACGAGCAGTACTTC.

This clonotype came up once. Mismatch with germline at one junction end may stem from a read error. The V call is TRBV6-5, the J call TRBJ2-7; D call uncertain. In germline, CDR1 is MNHEY, CDR2 SVGAGI. The CDR3 runs to 13 residues. The CDR3 DNA sequence: TGTGCCAGCAGTGACTCCGGGTTCTACGAGCAGTACTTC. This sequence encodes CASSDSGFYEQYF.

The chain couples TRBV4-2 to TRBJ2-7; TRBD2 aligns across 11 bases. Trimming at V came to 5 bases and at J to 5 bases, leaving 5 bases not matched to a gene. Germline assignment: CDR1 LGHNA and CDR2 YNFKEQ. This CDR3 has 14 amino acids. This chain's CDR3 is CASSFTSGSDEQYF. Here the CDR3 DNA reads TGTGCCAGCAGCTTCACTAGCGGGAGCGACGAGCAGTACTTC.

The J gene is TRBJ1-5, the V gene TRBV20-1; the D is unclear. The CDR3 covers 13 residues. Trimming removed 2 bases at V and 9 bases at J, with 14 bases between. Germline V lookup: CDR1 DFQATT, CDR2 SNEGSKA (reference sequence). The CDR3 nucleotides are TGCAGTGCTAGATACCATAAGGATCCGCCCCAGCATTTT. It encodes CSARYHKDPPQHF.

This sequence joins TRBV6-5 and TRBJ2-5; 10 bases are a match to TRBD1. The CDR3 loop spans 17 amino acids. Germline V gene lookup returns CDR1 MNHEY and CDR2 SVGAGI. Losses at the gene ends were 0 bases for V and 4 bases for J; bases not matched to a gene: 8. CDR3 nucleotides: TGTGCCAGCAGTTACTCCTACCGGGACAGGGGTCGAGAGACCCAGTACTTC. It specifies CASSYSYRDRGRETQYF.

This chain's CDR3 is CSARRAGGDEQYF. DNA for the CDR3: TGCAGTGCTAGGAGGGCGGGAGGGGACGAGCAGTACTTC. This chain links TRBV20-1 with TRBJ2-4; 9 bases are a match to TRBD2. With the DNA end fitting TRBJ2-7 better, the J assignment may be wrong. This CDR3 comprises 13 residues. Germline values: CDR1 DFQATT, CDR2 SNEGSKA (reference sequence).

The chain has TRBV20-1 and TRBJ2-1; 8 bases are a match to TRBD2. From germline, CDR1 is DFQATT and CDR2 SNEGSKA (reference sequence). The CDR3 totals 14 residues. V lost 2 bases to trimming and J lost 5 bases; unmatched junction nucleotides: 5. Here the CDR3 DNA reads TGCAGTGCTAGATGGGCGGGAGGAGACAATGAGCAGTTCTTC. This translates into CSARWAGGDNEQFF.

This chain links TRBV20-1 with TRBJ1-6; no clear D gene. Between the trimmed V and J ends, which lost 7 bases and 2 bases, there was a span of 6 bases. The germline CDR1 and CDR2 sequences are DFQATT and SNEGSKA (reference sequence). This CDR3 has 12 amino acids. The CDR3 is CSVYPYNSPLHF. The DNA for the CDR3 is TGCAGTGTGTATCCCTATAATTCACCCCTCCACTTT.

This clonotype was observed once. The genes are TRBV9 and TRBJ1-5, with D maybe TRBD1 (5 bases). V dropped 0 bases and J dropped 7 bases, with 14 bases sitting between them. The CDR3 consists of 15 residues. Germline CDR1 and CDR2: SGDLS and YYNGEE. Written as DNA, the CDR3 is TGTGCCAGCAGCGTAGGATCGGGACCGGCCCAGCCCCAGCATTTT. Translating gives CASSVGSGPAQPQHF.

The V gene is TRBV6-5, the J gene TRBJ2-1; 11 bases are a match to TRBD2. There are 15 residues in the CDR3. J lost 8 bases, V lost 0 bases, and 3 bases had no gene match. Germline V gives CDR1 MNHEY, CDR2 SVGAGI. CDR3 sequence reads: CASSYSSGRVDEQFF. CDR3 nucleotide sequence: TGTGCCAGCAGTTACTCTAGCGGGAGGGTCGATGAGCAGTTCTTC.

This clonotype was counted only a few times. V usage is TRBV9 and J usage is TRBJ1-2; tentative D call: TRBD1 (6 bases). The CDR3 consists of 15 residues. Trimming pared 4 bases from V and 4 bases from J, leaving 17 bases between. CDR1 and CDR2 from the germline V gene are SGDLS and YYNGEE. CDR3 region: CASSQPPGQLYGYTF. CDR3 in DNA: TGTGCCAGCAGCCAACCCCCGGGACAACTCTATGGCTACACCTTC.

This clonotype was counted only a few times. The genes are TRBV12-3 or TRBV12-4 and TRBJ2-7; D call uncertain. This CDR3 comprises 14 residues. The V end lost 0 bases, the J end lost 2 bases, and 8 bases lay between the germline ends. CDR3 coding DNA: TGTGCCAGCAGTTTAGCAGGGTGGGCCTACGAGCAGTACTTC. It encodes CASSLAGWAYEQYF.

This chain connects TRBV5-1 to TRBJ2-1, with D possibly called TRBD1 or TRBD2 (6 bases each). Trimming took 4 bases from V and 6 from J, leaving 14 bases between them. The germline CDR1 and CDR2 sequences are SGHRS and YFSETQ. This CDR3 contains 14 residues. The CDR3 loop reads CASSQGTVVNEQFF. DNA for the CDR3: TGCGCCAGCAGCCAGGGGACTGTCGTCAATGAGCAGTTCTTC.

This chain connects TRBV12-3 or TRBV12-4 to TRBJ2-1, with D perhaps TRBD2 (7 bases). The V and J ends lost 5 bases and 13 bases respectively, with 24 bases between them. The CDR3 has 15 residues. The CDR3 protein is CASSKGGRARETQFF. The CDR3 DNA reads TGTGCCAGCAGTAAGGGGGGGAGAGCGAGAGAGACCCAGTTCTTC.

This clonotype was seen repeatedly, ten times or more. The V call is TRBV10-3, the J call TRBJ2-3, with D perhaps TRBD2 (5 bases). CDR1 and CDR2 (germline): ENHRY, SYGVKD. Trimming shortened V by 6 bases and J by 4 bases, and 11 bases separated the two germline ends. The CDR3 covers 13 residues. As DNA, the CDR3 is TGTGCCATCAGGAGCGGAGTGGCAGATACGCAGTATTTT. It codes for CAIRSGVADTQYF.

This clonotype was observed a handful of times. V and J are TRBV12-3 or TRBV12-4 and TRBJ2-7; 7 positions agree with TRBD1. Trimming cost V 9 bases and J 4 bases; bases outside gene matches: 9. The CDR3 is 13 amino acids. The CDR3 is CASSKTGPYEQYF. DNA of the CDR3: TGTGCCAGTAGTAAGACAGGGCCTTACGAGCAGTACTTC.

As regards this clonotype: The junction does not match germline at one end; this may be a read error. The chain recombines TRBV20-1 with TRBJ2-1, with D possibly matching TRBD2 (5 bases). This CDR3 has 16 residues. CDR1 is DFQATT and CDR2 is SNEGSKA in the germline V gene (reference sequence). The CDR3 DNA reads as TGCAGTACTAGAGATTTGGGGAGTCGCTCCTACAATGAGCAGTTCTTC. Protein sequence: CSTRDLGSRSYNEQFF.

This clonotype came up many times. This chain uses TRBV13 with TRBJ2-1; no clear D gene. CDR1 PRHDT and CDR2 FYEKMQ come from the germline V gene (reference sequence). CDR3 size: 11 residues. V was trimmed by 1 base and J by 10 bases, leaving 5 bases between them. The CDR3 loop reads CASSLETEQFF. Written as DNA, the CDR3 is TGTGCCAGCAGCTTAGAAACAGAGCAGTTCTTC.

This clonotype has a handful of counts. The CDR3 spells CASSPGTGLNEQFF. The CDR3 DNA reads TGTGCCAGCAGCCCCGGGACAGGGCTCAATGAGCAGTTCTTC. The genes are TRBV7-2 and TRBJ2-1; 9 bases line up with TRBD1. The trim removed 5 bases at V and 6 bases at J, leaving 5 bases unmatched. The CDR3 length is 14 residues. Germline assignment: CDR1 SGHTA and CDR2 FQGNSA.

The table lists this clonotype with a few counts. V gene TRBV3-1 combines with J gene TRBJ2-3, with 8 bases lining up with TRBD2. The CDR3 totals 16 residues. Germline-derived CDR1 and CDR2 are LGHDT and YNNKEL (reference sequence). V lost 1 base, J lost 5 bases, and 8 bases stayed unmatched. The CDR3 nucleotides are TGTGCCAGCAGCCAAGTGAGACGGGGGGGCGGAGATACGCAGTATTTT. Its protein product is CASSQVRRGGGDTQYF.

This chain joins TRBV19 and TRBJ2-6, with a weak D call TRBD2 (6 bases). Trimming pared 5 bases from V and 2 bases from J, leaving 10 bases between. There are 15 residues in the CDR3. From germline, CDR1 is LNHDA and CDR2 SQIVND (reference sequence). CDR3 nucleotide sequence: TGTGCCAGTAGTGTGACTAGTCCTGGGGCCAACGTCCTGACTTTC. Its protein product is CASSVTSPGANVLTF.

The J gene is TRBJ2-7, the V gene TRBV6-6, with a possible D match to TRBD2 (6 bases). The V end lost 5 bases, the J end lost 7 bases, and 15 bases lay between the germline ends. The germline gives CDR1 MNHNY, CDR2 SVGAGI (reference sequence). The CDR3 consists of 13 residues. This CDR3 reads CASSRTIPGEQYF. The CDR3 DNA follows: TGTGCCAGCAGTCGGACTATCCCCGGGGAGCAGTACTTC.

V is TRBV20-1 and J is TRBJ2-3; 9 nucleotides agree with TRBD1. The CDR3 consists of 13 residues. Germline lookup yields CDR1 DFQATT and CDR2 SNEGSKA (reference sequence). The junction had 4 bases not matched to a gene; V was cut back by 5 bases and J by 4 bases. The CDR3 sequence is CSAWDREADTQYF. The CDR3 DNA reads as TGCAGTGCTTGGGACAGGGAGGCAGATACGCAGTATTTT.

The sample holds a few counts of this clonotype. The chain links TRBV12-3 or TRBV12-4 to TRBJ2-7, with 7 bases identical to TRBD1. This CDR3 region has 13 residues. V lost 3 bases and J lost 5; bases outside the gene matches: 4. The CDR3: CASSLGQGDEQYF. The CDR3 coding sequence is TGTGCCAGCAGTTTGGGGCAGGGGGACGAGCAGTACTTC.

This clonotype was observed a few times. The CDR3 DNA is TGTGCCAGCAGTGTGGACAGGGGCTACGAGCAGTACTTC. Its translation is CASSVDRGYEQYF. This sequence joins TRBV27 and TRBJ2-7; 9 bases line up with TRBD1. The trim removed 5 bases at V and 3 bases at J, leaving 2 bases unmatched. The germline V gene has CDR1 MNHEY and CDR2 SMNVEV (reference sequence). The CDR3 spans 13 residues.

The rearrangement links TRBV12-3 or TRBV12-4 to TRBJ1-1; D uncertain. The CDR3 totals 16 residues. The V and J ends lost 1 base and 4 bases respectively, with 16 bases between them. DNA for the CDR3: TGTGCCAGCAGTTTAGTAACCGCAAAAGGGATCACTGAAGCTTTCTTT. Amino acid sequence: CASSLVTAKGITEAFF.

The CDR3 spells CASSPGQAVSPQPQHF. CDR3 in DNA: TGTGCCAGCAGCCCAGGACAGGCGGTGTCCCCTCAGCCCCAGCATTTT. The rearrangement links TRBV7-2 to TRBJ1-5; TRBD1 matches 7 bases. The CDR3 extends over 16 amino acids. The V gene's germline CDR1 is SGHTA and CDR2 FQGNSA. Trimming removed 5 bases from V and 6 bases from J; junction bases left unmatched: 13.

The chain uses TRBV6-6 and TRBJ2-1, with 7 positions matching TRBD2. The CDR3 has 16 amino acids. In germline, CDR1 is MNHNY, CDR2 SVGAGI (reference sequence). With 0 bases clipped from V and 0 bases from J, the junction kept 2 bases outside the gene matches. Here the CDR3 reads CASSYSWEGSYNEQFF. As DNA, the CDR3 is TGTGCCAGCAGTTACTCCTGGGAGGGCTCCTACAATGAGCAGTTCTTC.